This T cell receptor (beta chain) derives from a study of neurological immune-mediated disorders. Points from the study as a whole: HTLV-1-associated myelopathy led in TCR clonal expansion, while multiple sclerosis ranked lowest, below healthy controls.

This clonotype was observed at least ten times. Its antigen remains unidentified. By 5'RACE with 10-nucleotide random UMIs, the cDNA was made. In each sequencing run, over 160 million TCR-beta sequences were generated from 15-18 subjects. TCRdb re-called the 5' RACE reads with MiXCR, one entry per CDR3 protein. This sample yields some 60,000 distinct CDR3 sequences, of which more than 9.5% are seen a single time; around 13% belongs to the top ten. This CDR3 has 19 residues. Unmatched junction bases numbered 12, after V lost 2 bases and J lost 0 bases. Germline CDR1 DFQATT, CDR2 SNEGSKA (reference sequence). The time point is: longitudinal time-point 2.

The rearrangement uses TRBV20-1 and TRBJ1-5, with TRBD1 matching over 11 bases. The sequenced sample was PBMCs. The sequence was obtained from a man aged 25-45 years in good health. DNA of the CDR3: TGCAGTGCTAGATCCGGACAGGGGGCAGGGGTGTATAGCAATCAGCCCCAGCATTTT. The encoded protein is CSARSGQGAGVYSNQPQHF.